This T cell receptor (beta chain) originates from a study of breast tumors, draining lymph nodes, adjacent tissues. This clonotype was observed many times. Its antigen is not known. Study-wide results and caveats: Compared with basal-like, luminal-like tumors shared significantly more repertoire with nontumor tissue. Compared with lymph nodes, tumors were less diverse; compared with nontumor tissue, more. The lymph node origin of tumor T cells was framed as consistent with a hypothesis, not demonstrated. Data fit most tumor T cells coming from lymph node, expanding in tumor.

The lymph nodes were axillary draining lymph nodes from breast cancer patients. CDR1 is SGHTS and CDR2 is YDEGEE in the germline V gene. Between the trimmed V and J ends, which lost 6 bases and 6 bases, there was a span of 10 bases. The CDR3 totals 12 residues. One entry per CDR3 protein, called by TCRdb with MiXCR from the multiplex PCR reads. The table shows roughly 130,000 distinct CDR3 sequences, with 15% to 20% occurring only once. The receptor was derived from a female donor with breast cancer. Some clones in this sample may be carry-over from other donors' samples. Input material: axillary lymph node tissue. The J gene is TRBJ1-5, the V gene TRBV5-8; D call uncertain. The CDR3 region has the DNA TGTGCCAGCACACCAGGTGTTCAGCCCCAGCATTTT. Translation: CASTPGVQPQHF.